This entry describes one TCR beta chain. Its antigen is unidentified. The data originate from a study of cytomegalovirus exposure and HLA in healthy donors. Study-level background: Early released data had about 80 million unique TCRs, all coming from HLA-typed donors.

The study's findings and limits: Presence/absence analyses assumed roughly uniform sequencing depth across donors, which may not hold. Sequencing artifact likely explains a cluster of highly shared sequence variants. It was in a later analysis that TCR association rates were seen to vary by HLA locus, highest for DRB1 and lowest for HLA-C.

Per the germline V gene, CDR1 is MNHNY and CDR2 is SVGAGI (reference sequence). CDR3 length: 15 residues. V dropped 6 bases and J dropped 0; count of bases not matched to a gene: 4. The PCR had 60 Vbeta and 13 Jbeta primers. The table came from immunoSEQ multiplex PCR; TCRdb's copy has only in-frame clones and leaves some out. Among about 140,000 clones listed, 82% were seen once. The TCR originated in a man aged 25-45 years in good health and CMV-seropositive. Material: PBMCs. This rearrangement joins TRBV6-6 to TRBJ2-1; TRBD1 agrees at 8 bases. CDR3 loop: CASSPGTGSYNEQFF. The CDR3 DNA reads TGTGCCAGCAGCCCCGGGACAGGCTCCTACAATGAGCAGTTCTTC.